Described below is a single T cell receptor (beta chain) sequence and its context. These data are taken from a study of Tregs in tolerant kidney transplant recipients. Recipients received nonmyeloablative bone marrow transplants from related graft donors, with transient mixed chimerism. Unstimulated Tregs (CD4+CD25+CD127-) and CD4+CD25- non-Tregs were sorted from PBMCs. Produced via immunoSEQ multiplex PCR; TCRdb's table is partial and in-frame only. The repertoire holds approximately 20,000 clones, around 85% seen once, with under 30% in the top ten. The V gene's germline CDR1 is MDHEN and CDR2 SYDVKM. V was cut by 4 bases and J by 4 bases, with 16 bases left in between. The CDR3 is 15 amino acids.

The rearrangement links TRBV28 to TRBJ2-5, with a weak D call TRBD2 (6 bases). The sequences come from CD8+ T cells from blood (PBMCs), collected 6 months after the transplant. The TCR originated in a human patient who received a combined kidney and bone marrow transplant. Part of the T cells may come from the graft donor. CDR3 region: CASSSTGGFGETQYF. The CDR3, as DNA: TGTGCCAGCAGTTCCACCGGAGGGTTCGGAGAGACCCAGTACTTC.